This T cell receptor (beta chain) was obtained from a study of shared clonotypes between healthy human individuals. Across the whole study: In total, the donors were a couple of women and a few men aged 18 to 49. Each donor's CD8 memory used one plate, CD8 naive two, each CD4 subset three.

V shed 8 bases and J shed 8 bases, with 9 bases lying between them. The germline gives CDR1 MNHEY, CDR2 SVGAGI. The CDR3 covers 10 residues. General study results and limits: A limitation of the genetic and exposure-history diversity represented arose from few donors.

The assay was immunoSEQ multiplex PCR, and TCRdb's table has in-frame clones only and misses some. The sample consists of 2 million to 3 million clones, 93% of them appearing once. Concerning this clone itself: No antigen is known for it.

The chain employs TRBV6-5 and TRBJ1-2, with D possibly TRBD1 on 5 matching bases. The source of this sequence is a man aged 18 to 29 in good health. Some clones in this sample may be carry-over from other donors' samples. The source material was naive CD4+ T cells from PBMCs. Stated subset: CD45RA+ positively selected. CDR3 nucleotides: TGTGCCAGCCGAGGGGAGGGCTACACCTTC. Protein: CASRGEGYTF.